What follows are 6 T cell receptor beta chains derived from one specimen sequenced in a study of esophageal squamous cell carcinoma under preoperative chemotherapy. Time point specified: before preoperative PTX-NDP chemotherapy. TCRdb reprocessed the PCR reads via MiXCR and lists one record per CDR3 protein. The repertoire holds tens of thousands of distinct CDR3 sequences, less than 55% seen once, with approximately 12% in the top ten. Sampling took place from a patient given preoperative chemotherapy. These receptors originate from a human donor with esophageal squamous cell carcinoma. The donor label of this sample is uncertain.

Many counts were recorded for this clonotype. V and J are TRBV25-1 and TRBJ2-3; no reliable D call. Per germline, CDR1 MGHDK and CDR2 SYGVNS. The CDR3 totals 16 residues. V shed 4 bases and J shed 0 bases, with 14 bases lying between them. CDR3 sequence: CASSGFFLYSTDTQYF. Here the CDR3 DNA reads TGTGCCAGCAGTGGATTCTTTTTGTACAGCACAGATACGCAGTATTTT.

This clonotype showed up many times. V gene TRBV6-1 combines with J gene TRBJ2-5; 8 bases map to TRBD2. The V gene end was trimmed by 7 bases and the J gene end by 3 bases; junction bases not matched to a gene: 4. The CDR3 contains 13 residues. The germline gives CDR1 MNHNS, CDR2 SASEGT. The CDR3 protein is CASIRAGEETQYF. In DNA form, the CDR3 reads TGTGCCAGCATTCGAGCGGGAGAAGAGACCCAGTACTTC.

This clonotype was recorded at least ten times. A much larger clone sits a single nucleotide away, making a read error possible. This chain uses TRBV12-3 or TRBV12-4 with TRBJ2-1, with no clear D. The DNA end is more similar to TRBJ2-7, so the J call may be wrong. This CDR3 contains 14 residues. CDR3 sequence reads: CASSLAGSATEQYF. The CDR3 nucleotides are TGTGCCAGCAGTTTAGCGGGCTCTGCTACTGAGCAGTACTTC.

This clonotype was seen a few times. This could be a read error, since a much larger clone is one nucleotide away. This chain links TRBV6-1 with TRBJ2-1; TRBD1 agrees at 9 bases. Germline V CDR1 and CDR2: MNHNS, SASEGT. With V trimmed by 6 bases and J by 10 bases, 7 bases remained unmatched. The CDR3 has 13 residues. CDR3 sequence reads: CASSRDRDGEQFF. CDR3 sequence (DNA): TGTGCCAGCAGCCGGGACAGGGACGGGGAGCAGTTCTTC.

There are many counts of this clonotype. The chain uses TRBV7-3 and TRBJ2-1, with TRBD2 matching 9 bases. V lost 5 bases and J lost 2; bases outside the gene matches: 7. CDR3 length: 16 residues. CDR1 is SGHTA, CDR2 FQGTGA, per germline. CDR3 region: CASSPIAGVTYNEQFF. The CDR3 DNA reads TGTGCCAGCAGCCCAATAGCGGGAGTAACCTACAATGAGCAGTTCTTC.

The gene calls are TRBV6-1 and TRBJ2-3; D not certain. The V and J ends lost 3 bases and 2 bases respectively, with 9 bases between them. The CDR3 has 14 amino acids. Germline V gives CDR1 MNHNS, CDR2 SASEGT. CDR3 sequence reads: CASSDWAATDTQYF. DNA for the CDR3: TGTGCCAGCAGTGATTGGGCAGCCACAGATACGCAGTATTTT.